The 29 T cell receptor beta chains below were found in one sample sequenced in a study of T cell clusters in autoimmune cytopenias. One tube held mixed TRB-A and TRB-B primer pools for touch-down PCR. TCRdb reanalyzed the multiplex PCR reads and collapses them to one entry per CDR3 protein, without DNA. Recorded for this sample: under 8,000 distinct CDR3 sequences. About 37,500 genome equivalents of blood DNA were amplified for TRB. These data were also filed under a second study, of T cell repertoires in aging, cancer and after chemotherapy.

Sequencing input: peripheral blood. These receptors were taken from a human donor in good health.

This chain uses TRBV27 with TRBJ1-5. This CDR3 comprises 14 residues. Per germline, CDR1 MNHEY and CDR2 SMNVEV (reference sequence). CDR3 residues: CASSFAVSNQPQHF.

In terms of frequency, this clonotype is medium-sized. The rearrangement links TRBV29-1 to TRBJ2-3; TCRdb gives TRBD2 as the D gene, but with no DNA this cannot be confirmed. CDR3 size: 15 residues. Germline-derived CDR1 and CDR2 are SQVTM and ANQGSEA. CDR3 residues: CSVEKPSGGPDTQYF.

The rearrangement joins TRBV4-3 to TRBJ2-5; without DNA, the TCRdb call of TRBD2 cannot be checked. The CDR3 has 16 residues. CDR1 LGHNA and CDR2 YSLEER come from the germline V gene. This chain's CDR3 is CASSQDGALAGETQYF.

The chain recombines TRBV7-2 with TRBJ2-7; TCRdb's assignment of TRBD2 cannot be checked, as there is no DNA. There are 14 residues in the CDR3. The germline gives CDR1 SGHTA, CDR2 FQGNSA. The chain's CDR3 is CASSSSGGSYEQYF.

The chain uses TRBV7-2 and TRBJ2-5. Germline CDR1 reads SGHTA; CDR2 reads FQGNSA. This CDR3 contains 15 residues. The CDR3 spells CASSPSSTSEETQYF.

This chain joins TRBV6-6 and TRBJ2-7; TCRdb reports TRBD1, a call that lacks DNA to check it against. CDR1 and CDR2 (germline): MNHNY, SVGAGI (reference sequence). This CDR3 is built from 13 residues. This chain's CDR3 is CASSYQGAYEQYF.

By frequency, this clonotype is medium-sized. J is TRBJ2-3 and V is TRBV12-3 or TRBV12-4; TCRdb indicates TRBD1, and absent DNA this call remains unverified. The CDR3 consists of 13 residues. CDR3 in amino acids: CASSFPGTDTQYF.

Judged by frequency, this clonotype is medium-sized. This sequence joins TRBV6-1 and TRBJ2-1; TCRdb outputs TRBD1, but without DNA this stays unchecked. Germline assignment: CDR1 MNHNS and CDR2 SASEGT. There are 14 residues in the CDR3. The chain's CDR3 is CASERGGRNNEQFF.

The CDR3: CASSYSDIWYQETQYF. This chain uses TRBV6-5 with TRBJ2-5. The CDR3 has 16 residues. Germline values: CDR1 MNHEY, CDR2 SVGAGI.

Measured by frequency, this clonotype is medium-sized. The chain links TRBV19 to TRBJ2-7; TCRdb gives TRBD2 as the D gene, but with no DNA this cannot be confirmed. CDR3 length: 16 amino acids. Germline CDR1 is LNHDA and CDR2 is SQIVND (reference sequence). The CDR3: CASSIGRVGLGYEQYF.

The chain combines TRBV6-2 or TRBV6-3 with TRBJ2-1. The CDR3 totals 16 residues. Germline-derived CDR1 and CDR2 are MNHEY and SVGEGT. CDR3 loop: CASSYRDRGSYNEQFF.

J is TRBJ2-5 and V is TRBV4-2; TCRdb's D call, TRBD2, is unchecked because there is no DNA. Germline V gene data show CDR1 as LGHNA and CDR2 as YNFKEQ. This CDR3 is 16 amino acids long. CDR3 in amino acids: CASSQGGGAHQETQYF.

The chain is built from TRBV11-1 and TRBJ2-5; TCRdb picks TRBD2, but there is no DNA to check that call. Germline lookup yields CDR1 SGHAT and CDR2 FQDESV (reference sequence). The length of the CDR3 is 13 residues. The chain's CDR3 is CASNQRGGETQYF.

This clonotype is called large based on its frequency. V gene TRBV29-1 combines with J gene TRBJ2-2; the D gene TCRdb calls, TRBD1, cannot be checked with no DNA. CDR3 length: 14 amino acids. Germline loops: CDR1 SQVTM, CDR2 ANQGSEA. CDR3 loop: CSVVDRDDTGELFF.

The chain recombines TRBV19 with TRBJ1-1. The CDR3 length is 13 residues. Germline assignment: CDR1 LNHDA and CDR2 SQIVND (reference sequence). CDR3 protein: CASSMDYRTEAFF.

The J gene is TRBJ2-7, the V gene TRBV6-1; TCRdb returns TRBD1, unconfirmable since there is no DNA. This CDR3 is 14 amino acids long. Germline assignment: CDR1 MNHNS and CDR2 SASEGT. CDR3 sequence reads: CASSYGTGGHEQYF.

This clonotype shows up as medium-sized by frequency. The chain has TRBV29-1 and TRBJ1-5. The CDR3 has 12 residues. Germline V CDR1 and CDR2: SQVTM, ANQGSEA. CDR3 residues: CSVVRVNQPQHF.

Its frequency marks this clonotype as medium-sized (0.01 to 0.1%). V usage is TRBV30 and J usage is TRBJ2-3. CDR3 length: 13 residues. CDR1 GTSNPN and CDR2 SVGIG come from the germline V gene (reference sequence). The CDR3 sequence: CAWSVRRADTQYF.

This clonotype is deemed medium-sized by its frequency. The chain is built from TRBV6-6 and TRBJ2-7; the D call from TCRdb, TRBD1, cannot be confirmed without DNA. Per the germline V gene, CDR1 is MNHNY and CDR2 is SVGAGI (reference sequence). The length of the CDR3 is 12 residues. CDR3 amino acids: CASSPQGYEQYF.

This chain links TRBV12-3 or TRBV12-4 with TRBJ1-1; TCRdb names TRBD1, which stays unverified in the absence of DNA. This CDR3 region has 12 residues. This CDR3 is CASTPGTYEAFF.

The rearrangement uses TRBV7-2 and TRBJ2-1; TCRdb calls TRBD1, which cannot be checked without DNA. The CDR3 spans 15 residues. Germline V gene data show CDR1 as SGHTA and CDR2 as FQGNSA. CDR3 in amino acids: CASSLDRVLANEQFF.

This clonotype registers medium-sized by frequency. The rearrangement uses TRBV6-5 and TRBJ2-2; TCRdb's D call of TRBD1 is untestable without DNA. Germline V gene data show CDR1 as MNHEY and CDR2 as SVGAGI. CDR3 length: 13 amino acids. This CDR3 is CASSSGTAGELFF.

The chain has TRBV19 and TRBJ1-2; TCRdb designates TRBD1, a call that cannot be tested without DNA. The CDR3 consists of 15 residues. Per the germline V gene, CDR1 is LNHDA and CDR2 is SQIVND (reference sequence). Here the CDR3 reads CASSMTPSTLYGYTF.

The V and J genes are TRBV5-4 and TRBJ2-5; the D call of TRBD2 rests on TCRdb alone, since no DNA is present to check it. CDR1 SGHNT and CDR2 YYREEE come from the germline V gene (reference sequence). CDR3 length: 16 amino acids. The CDR3 protein is CASSFLRSGSQETQYF.

The CDR3 spells CASSSRQGPLYEQYF. The V and J genes are TRBV5-1 and TRBJ2-7; TCRdb selects TRBD1, and the lack of DNA leaves this call unchecked. Germline V lookup: CDR1 SGHRS, CDR2 YFSETQ. The CDR3 extends over 15 amino acids.

This chain uses TRBV10-3 with TRBJ2-5. The CDR3 runs 14 residues. The germline CDR1 and CDR2 sequences are ENHRY and SYGVKD. CDR3 sequence: CAISGYGAARTQYF.

According to its frequency, this clonotype is medium-sized. The chain uses TRBV12-3 or TRBV12-4 and TRBJ2-7. There are 15 residues in the CDR3. The CDR3 spells CASSLGILNGYEQYF.

The chain links TRBV5-4 to TRBJ2-7. This CDR3 contains 15 residues. Germline CDR1 is SGHNT and CDR2 is YYREEE (reference sequence). CDR3 sequence: CASSLGRTGSYEQYF.

Its frequency marks this clonotype as medium-sized (0.01 to 0.1%). The rearrangement links TRBV29-1 to TRBJ2-3; TCRdb calls TRBD1, which cannot be checked without DNA. This CDR3 region has 15 residues. Per the germline V gene, CDR1 is SQVTM and CDR2 is ANQGSEA. This CDR3 is CSVEEKQGNTDTQYF.